This entry features one TCR beta chain sequence. Antigen unknown. This sample was taken from a study of blood T cells in healthy people across ages. General study results and limits: Any changes in expanded clonotypes were possibly confounded, as donor CMV status remained unknown.

Per sample, extraction of total RNA gave at least 5 micrograms in every case. Using a J-beta primer mix together with a sample-barcoded 5' primer, a second PCR was run for 7 to 11 cycles. CDR3-containing paired-end reads numbered at least 2.5 million in each sample. TCRdb analysed the 5' RACE reads with MiXCR anew, one entry per CDR3 protein. The profile shows some 940,000 distinct CDR3 sequences, approximately 32% of them singletons. The same sample was also studied in work on T cells of mothers and their children.

Specimen: blood. The receptor comes from a woman between 35 and 50 years old in good health.

The DNA for the CDR3 is TGCAGTGCTAGATTTGTCGGAAAAGAGACCCAGTACTTC. Translated, it gives CSARFVGKETQYF. This chain connects TRBV20-1 to TRBJ2-5, with D unresolved. CDR1 and CDR2 (germline): DFQATT, SNEGSKA (reference sequence). The CDR3 has 13 amino acids. V lost 2 bases, J lost 3 bases, and 10 bases lay in between.